This T cell receptor beta chain was captured by sequencing in a study of cytomegalovirus exposure and HLA in healthy donors. V was clipped by 7 bases and J by 0 bases, with 13 bases between them. The CDR3 spans 14 residues. Per the germline V gene, CDR1 is SGHRS and CDR2 is YFSETQ. PCR employed 60 Vbeta and 13 Jbeta primers. TCRdb's copy holds only in-frame clones and misses some; the assay was immunoSEQ multiplex PCR. Found here are a few hundred thousand clones, approximately 80% of them singletons; the top ten hold roughly 7.4%. Findings and caveats of the study: Being productive about 87% or about 30% of the time was typical of most TCR beta V segments in an earlier analysis.

Note on this clone: Its antigen is not identified.

The gene calls are TRBV5-1 and TRBJ1-1, with no clear D. This sequence originates from a woman aged 60 to 75 in good health and CMV-seropositive. Sequencing input: PBMCs. The CDR3 is CASQKSDMNTEAFF. In DNA form, the CDR3 reads TGCGCCAGCCAAAAGTCAGACATGAACACTGAAGCTTTCTTT.